This TCR beta chain was captured in a study of blood T cell repertoires in COVID-19 (dated by TCRdb to the early 2020s). Background for the entire study: Samples from collaborators originated in the United States, Italy and Spain and spanned both the acute and convalescent phases of COVID-19. The material from the prospective study consisted of cDNA or gDNA derived from T cells, B-cell-depleted T cells, or PBMCs. Deeply sampled blood TCRbeta repertoires from subjects exposed to, actively infected with, or recovered from COVID-19 were included in the dataset. The repertoires were released in a freely available public database intended as a resource for research on the immune response to SARS-CoV-2. The samples were drawn from two sources: the first 160 participants of the ongoing ImmuneRACE study, and 950 to 1,500 subjects contributed by 6 global collaborators. A de-identified subject ID, COVID-19 status, age in years and sex were almost always included in the sample metadata. Where HLA class I and class II types were available, the types were taken from metadata supplied by the sample provider, not from assay-based typing.

TCRbeta CDR3 regions were amplified from genomic DNA by means of the immunoSEQ Assay, a bias-controlled multiplex PCR. Per the authors' processing: Within the assay, amplification of reference gene primers was used to estimate how many nucleated cells each sample contained. Sequence reads were collapsed and filtered to measure the absolute abundance of every unique TCRbeta CDR3 rearrangement. For each sample, productive Simpson clonality was calculated as the square root of Simpson's diversity index across productive rearrangements. This immuneACCESS table, as held by TCRdb, lists in-frame sequences with V and J called but not all clones. Of the missing ones, under half trace to an unresolved V gene in checked studies; the others have no known cause. That table is the source of V, J and clone size, and D and trimming were worked out from the DNA. In this sample the table shows roughly 120,000 clones, around 80% of which occur a single time. The ten largest clones represent approximately 4.3% of the sample.

The germline V gene sets CDR1 to MDHEN and CDR2 to SYDVKM. The CDR3, cysteine through phenylalanine, is 15 amino acids long. The retained sequence is limited to the CDR3, 45 bases, with the frame set at the first base. General conclusions and limits of the study: The amount of clinical and demographic metadata varied by source and participant and was provided uncurated.

To note about this clone: No antigen is known for it. Per-nucleotide qualities are absent, and no much larger clonotype sits a single base away.

Collaborating institutions collected whole blood in K2EDTA tubes following their own protocols. For TCRbeta analysis, collaborators shipped samples in one of three forms: frozen whole blood, isolated PBMCs, or DNA extracted from either of those sample types. The source of this sequence is a human donor in a cohort sampled during active or convalescent COVID-19. The sequenced sample was peripheral blood. The sequence links TRBV28 to TRBJ1-3; TRBD1 is perhaps the D gene, given 5 matching bases. CDR3 region: CGFSQTGPSGNTIYF. The sequence in DNA is TGTGGTTTCTCACAAACAGGTCCCTCTGGAAACACCATATATTTT.